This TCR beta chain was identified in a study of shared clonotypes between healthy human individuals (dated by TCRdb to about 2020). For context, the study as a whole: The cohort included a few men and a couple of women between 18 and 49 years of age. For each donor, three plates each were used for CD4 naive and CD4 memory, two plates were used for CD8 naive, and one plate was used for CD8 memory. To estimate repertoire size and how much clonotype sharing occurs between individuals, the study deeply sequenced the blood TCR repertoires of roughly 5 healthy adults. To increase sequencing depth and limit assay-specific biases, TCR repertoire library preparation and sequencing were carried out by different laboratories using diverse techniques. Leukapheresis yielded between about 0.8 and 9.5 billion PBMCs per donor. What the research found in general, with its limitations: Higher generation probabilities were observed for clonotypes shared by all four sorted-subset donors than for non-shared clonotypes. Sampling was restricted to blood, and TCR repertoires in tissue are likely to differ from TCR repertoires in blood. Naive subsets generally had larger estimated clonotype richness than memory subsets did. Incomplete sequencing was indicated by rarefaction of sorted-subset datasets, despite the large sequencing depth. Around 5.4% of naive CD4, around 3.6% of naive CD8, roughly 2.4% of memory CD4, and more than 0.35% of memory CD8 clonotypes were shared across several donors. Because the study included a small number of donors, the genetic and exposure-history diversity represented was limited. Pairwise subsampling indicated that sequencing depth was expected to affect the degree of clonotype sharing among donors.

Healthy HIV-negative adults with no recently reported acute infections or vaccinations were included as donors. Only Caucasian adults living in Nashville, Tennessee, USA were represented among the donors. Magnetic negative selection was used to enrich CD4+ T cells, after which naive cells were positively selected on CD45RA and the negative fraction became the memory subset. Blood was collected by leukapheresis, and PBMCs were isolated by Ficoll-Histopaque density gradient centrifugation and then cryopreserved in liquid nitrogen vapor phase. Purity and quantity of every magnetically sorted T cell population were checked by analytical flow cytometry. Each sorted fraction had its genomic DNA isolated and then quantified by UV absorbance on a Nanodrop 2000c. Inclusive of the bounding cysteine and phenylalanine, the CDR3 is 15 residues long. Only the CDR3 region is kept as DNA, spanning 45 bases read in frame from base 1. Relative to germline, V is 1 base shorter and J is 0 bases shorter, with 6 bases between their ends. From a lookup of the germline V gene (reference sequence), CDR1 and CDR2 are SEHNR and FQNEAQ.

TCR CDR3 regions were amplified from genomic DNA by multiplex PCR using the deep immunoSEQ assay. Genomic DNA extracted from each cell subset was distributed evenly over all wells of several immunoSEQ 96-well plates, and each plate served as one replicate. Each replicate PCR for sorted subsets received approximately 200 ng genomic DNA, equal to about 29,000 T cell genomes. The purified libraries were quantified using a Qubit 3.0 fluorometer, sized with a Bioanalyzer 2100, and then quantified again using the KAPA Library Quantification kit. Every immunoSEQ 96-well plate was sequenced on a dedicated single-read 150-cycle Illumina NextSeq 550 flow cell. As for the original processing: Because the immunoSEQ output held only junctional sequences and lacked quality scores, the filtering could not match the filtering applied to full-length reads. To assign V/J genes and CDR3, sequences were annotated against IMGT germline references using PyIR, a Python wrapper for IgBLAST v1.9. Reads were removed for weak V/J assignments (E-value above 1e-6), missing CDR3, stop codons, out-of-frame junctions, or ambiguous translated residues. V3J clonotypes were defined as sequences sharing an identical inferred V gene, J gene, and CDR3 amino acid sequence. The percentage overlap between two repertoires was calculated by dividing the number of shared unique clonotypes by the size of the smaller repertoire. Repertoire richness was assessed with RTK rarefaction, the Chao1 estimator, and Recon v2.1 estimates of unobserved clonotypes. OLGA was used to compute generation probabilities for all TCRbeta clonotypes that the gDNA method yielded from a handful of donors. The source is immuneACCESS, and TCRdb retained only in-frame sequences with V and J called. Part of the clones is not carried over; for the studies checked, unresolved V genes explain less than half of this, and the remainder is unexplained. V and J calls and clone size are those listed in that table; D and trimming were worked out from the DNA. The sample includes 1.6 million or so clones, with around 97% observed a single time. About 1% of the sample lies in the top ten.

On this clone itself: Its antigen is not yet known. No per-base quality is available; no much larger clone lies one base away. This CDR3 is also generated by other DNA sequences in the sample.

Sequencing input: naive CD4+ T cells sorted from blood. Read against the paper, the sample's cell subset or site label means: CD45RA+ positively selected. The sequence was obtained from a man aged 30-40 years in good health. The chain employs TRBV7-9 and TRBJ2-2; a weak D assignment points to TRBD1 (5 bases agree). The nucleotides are TGTGCCAGCAGCTTAGGGACAACGAACACCGGGGAGCTGTTTTTT. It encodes CASSLGTTNTGELFF.